This paragraph reports one TCR beta chain. This CDR3 has 15 amino acids. In germline, CDR1 is LNHDA, CDR2 SQIVND (reference sequence). V lost 6 bases and J lost 6; bases outside the gene matches: 12. Naivety among CD8 cells was defined by CD45RO negativity and positive CCR7 selection, thereby excluding terminally differentiated effector memory CD45RA+ cells. None of the donors, who were healthy HIV-negative adults, had recently had acute infections or vaccinations. This sample is drawn from a study of shared clonotypes between healthy human individuals. Sequenced by immunoSEQ multiplex PCR; TCRdb stores in-frame clones only, minus some. This sample has about 2 million clones, with about 94% found just once.

The V and J genes are TRBV19 and TRBJ2-3; 7 positions match TRBD2. What was sequenced was naive CD8+ T cells sorted from blood. The TCR sequence derives from a man younger than 35 in good health. DNA for the CDR3: TGTGCCAGTAGCGCGACTAGCTCGACAAGGGATACGCAGTATTTT. The encoded protein is CASSATSSTRDTQYF. The complete variable domain, with remaining parts taken from reference TRBV19 and TRBJ2-3, reads DGGITQSPKYLFRKEGQNVTLSCEQNLNHDAMYWYRQDPGQGLRLIYYSQIVNDFQKGDIAEGYSVSREKKESFPLTVTSAQKNPTAFYLCASSATSSTRDTQYFGPGTRLTVL.